These 25 T cell receptor beta chains were sequenced from one sample in a study of cytomegalovirus exposure and HLA in healthy donors. Both 60 Vbeta primers and 13 Jbeta primers went into the PCR. The table came from immunoSEQ multiplex PCR; TCRdb's copy has only in-frame clones and leaves some out. The sample includes around 170,000 clones, approximately 84% of them seen just once. The specimen was PBMCs. These receptors were collected from a boy between 2 and 10 years old in good health and CMV-seronegative.

This rearrangement joins TRBV19 to TRBJ1-2; D call uncertain. V lost 4 bases and J 7 bases, leaving 7 bases between the germline ends. The CDR3 is 11 residues long. Germline CDR1 is LNHDA and CDR2 is SQIVND (reference sequence). DNA for the CDR3: TGTGCCAGTAGTACCCGCGGTGGCTACACCTTC. Its translation: CASSTRGGYTF.

This chain links TRBV5-1 with TRBJ2-7; 8 nucleotides line up with TRBD1. This CDR3 comprises 16 residues. Germline-derived CDR1 and CDR2 are SGHRS and YFSETQ. With V trimmed by 4 bases and J by 1 base, 10 bases remained unmatched. The CDR3 loop is CASSRDDRGSSYEQYF. The CDR3 coding sequence is TGCGCCAGCAGCCGGGATGACAGGGGATCGTCCTACGAGCAGTACTTC.

V is TRBV6-1 and J is TRBJ1-1; D is perhaps TRBD1 (5 bases). The CDR3 is made up of 13 amino acids. V was trimmed by 1 base and J by 5 bases, leaving 8 bases between them. CDR1 MNHNS and CDR2 SASEGT come from the germline V gene. CDR3 protein: CASSEVGGTEAFF. As DNA, the CDR3 is TGTGCCAGCAGTGAAGTTGGGGGGACTGAAGCTTTCTTT.

This clone was found a few times. The V gene is TRBV21-1, the J gene TRBJ2-7; the table's TRBD1 call for D was not verified on the DNA. TRBV21-1 corresponds to a pseudogene. This CDR3 is built from 17 residues. In DNA, the CDR3 is TGTGCCAGCAGCCATCTAAGCCCGGGACACCCTATGTACGAGCAGTACTTC. It is translated as CASSHLSPGHPMYEQYF.

The chain links TRBV25-1 to TRBJ1-5; D unclear. V was trimmed by 3 bases and J by 0 bases, leaving 12 bases between them. The germline V gene encodes CDR1 MGHDK and CDR2 SYGVNS. CDR3 length: 16 amino acids. This CDR3 is CASSDLLGYSNQPQHF. For the CDR3, the DNA is TGTGCCAGCAGTGACCTACTCGGGTATAGCAATCAGCCCCAGCATTTT.

This clone has only a few counts. V is TRBV6-1 and J is TRBJ1-1; D remains ambiguous. This CDR3 has 13 residues. Germline assignment: CDR1 MNHNS and CDR2 SASEGT. Trimming stripped 5 bases from V and 3 bases from J, with 10 bases between. CDR3 sequence reads: CASSLSRDTEAFF. For the CDR3, the DNA is TGTGCCAGCAGTCTATCGAGGGACACTGAAGCTTTCTTT.

This clone was seen a handful of times. CDR3 in DNA: TGTGCCAGCAGGGCGACAGCCTATAACCAAGAGACCCAGTACTTC. Residues: CASRATAYNQETQYF. This chain joins TRBV11-2 and TRBJ2-5; possible D gene TRBD1, 5 bases. The CDR3 runs to 15 residues. V lost 6 bases and J lost 0, with 14 bases in between. The V gene's germline CDR1 is SGHAT and CDR2 FQNNGV. The whole variable domain, remainder taken from reference TRBV11-2 and TRBJ2-5, is EAGVAQSPRYKIIEKRQSVAFWCNPISGHATLYWYQQILGQGPKLLIQFQNNGVVDDSQLPKDRFSAERLKGVDSTLKIQPAKLEDSAVYLCASRATAYNQETQYFGPGTRLLVL.

The chain uses TRBV20-1 and TRBJ2-5; D call uncertain. This CDR3 contains 11 residues. Per the germline V gene, CDR1 is DFQATT and CDR2 is SNEGSKA (reference sequence). V lost 5 bases, J lost 4 bases, and 8 bases lay in between. CDR3 nucleotide sequence: TGCAGTGCTCCCACACGAGAGACCCAGTACTTC. Protein sequence: CSAPTRETQYF.

This chain uses TRBV25-1 with TRBJ1-1; 9 nucleotides match TRBD1. After removal of 6 bases from V and 4 bases from J, the junction contained 15 bases not matched to a gene. Germline CDR1 reads MGHDK; CDR2 reads SYGVNS. The CDR3 extends over 17 amino acids. For the CDR3, the DNA is TGTGCCAGCAGGGGTCCGGACAGGGGCTGGGGAAGCACTGAAGCTTTCTTT. It codes for CASRGPDRGWGSTEAFF. Drawing the rest from reference TRBV25-1 and TRBJ1-1, the complete variable domain is EADIYQTPRYLVIGTGKKITLECSQTMGHDKMYWYQQDPGMELHLIHYSYGVNSTEKGDLSSESTVSRIRTEHFPLTLESARPSHTSQYLCASRGPDRGWGSTEAFFGQGTRLTVV.

V and J are TRBV19 and TRBJ2-7, with D maybe TRBD2 (5 bases). V lost 6 bases to trimming and J lost 3 bases, with 12 bases between them. The germline gives CDR1 LNHDA, CDR2 SQIVND (reference sequence). The length of the CDR3 is 13 residues. The CDR3 reads CASSAAENYEQYF. The CDR3 DNA reads as TGTGCCAGTAGCGCAGCGGAGAACTACGAGCAGTACTTC.

This sequence joins TRBV7-2 and TRBJ2-7, with D unclear. The CDR3 loop spans 11 amino acids. Trimming cost V 5 bases and J 2 bases, with 4 bases left between them. Germline V gene lookup returns CDR1 SGHTA and CDR2 FQGNSA. The CDR3 reads CASSLTYEQYF. In DNA, the CDR3 is TGTGCCAGCAGCCTAACCTACGAGCAGTACTTC. The variable domain in full, with the rest retrieved from reference TRBV7-2 and TRBJ2-7, is GAGVSQSPSNKVTEKGKDVELRCDPISGHTALYWYRQSLGQGLEFLIYFQGNSAPDKSGLPSDRFSAERTGGSVSTLTIQRTQQEDSAVYLCASSLTYEQYFGPGTRLTVT.

The V and J genes are TRBV28 and TRBJ2-1; 11 nucleotides agree with TRBD2. The germline CDR1 and CDR2 sequences are MDHEN and SYDVKM. The CDR3 runs 14 residues. Germline trimming cut 8 bases from V and 4 bases from J; bases unmatched to any gene: 4. CDR3 in DNA: TGTGCCAGCTCGGGACTAGCGGATTACAATGAGCAGTTCTTC. It encodes CASSGLADYNEQFF.

The chain joins TRBV5-1 to TRBJ2-1; 11 nucleotides match TRBD2. The CDR3 contains 17 residues. CDR1 and CDR2 (germline): SGHRS, YFSETQ. Germline trimming cut 1 base from V and 12 bases from J; bases unmatched to any gene: 15. The CDR3 loop is CASSLNSLAGGFGGQFF. The CDR3 bases are TGCGCCAGCAGCTTGAATTCGCTAGCGGGGGGTTTTGGTGGGCAGTTCTTC.

The chain links TRBV5-8 to TRBJ1-4, with D perhaps TRBD1 (5 bases). V dropped 4 bases and J dropped 2 bases, with 15 bases sitting between them. CDR1 is SGHTS, CDR2 YDEGEE, per germline. The CDR3 is made up of 16 amino acids. CDR3 sequence: CASSPGAAVTNEKLFF. CDR3 in DNA: TGTGCCAGCAGCCCTGGGGCTGCTGTGACTAATGAAAAACTGTTTTTT. Based on the CDR3 plus reference TRBV5-8 and TRBJ1-4, the full variable domain is EAGVTQSPTHLIKTRGQQATLRCSPISGHTSVYWYQQALGLGLQFLLWYDEGEERNRGNFPPRFSGRQFPNYSSELNVNALELEDSALYLCASSPGAAVTNEKLFFGSGTQLSVL.

This chain uses TRBV5-6 with TRBJ1-2, with no clear D. The V gene lost 0 bases and the J gene lost 0 bases, with 6 bases spanning the gap. The germline CDR1 and CDR2 sequences are SGHDT and YYEEEE. The CDR3 has 14 residues. In DNA, the CDR3 is TGTGCCAGCAGCTTGGCGCCAGCTAACTATGGCTACACCTTC. This codes for CASSLAPANYGYTF. The full variable domain, with the rest looked up from reference TRBV5-6 and TRBJ1-2, is DAGVTQSPTHLIKTRGQQVTLRCSPKSGHDTVSWYQQALGQGPQFIFQYYEEEERQRGNFPDRFSGHQFPNYSSELNVNALLLGDSALYLCASSLAPANYGYTFGSGTRLTVV.

This clone was recorded only once. CDR3 protein: CASSPSQGLDQPQHF. The CDR3 nucleotides are TGCGCCAGCAGCCCCTCGCAGGGGTTGGATCAGCCCCAGCATTTT. This sequence joins TRBV4-1 and TRBJ1-5, with a possible D match to TRBD1 (6 bases). CDR1 MGHRA and CDR2 YSYEKL come from the germline V gene. The CDR3 sequence is 15 residues long. Trimming shortened V by 4 bases and J by 5 bases, and 15 bases separated the two germline ends.

This chain uses TRBV27 with TRBJ2-5; 7 bases align to TRBD2. Germline V lookup: CDR1 MNHEY, CDR2 SMNVEV (reference sequence). J gave up 4 bases and V 3 bases, and 5 bases lay outside the gene matches. The CDR3 consists of 14 residues. The CDR3 here is CASSFGGGGETQYF. The CDR3 DNA follows: TGTGCCAGCAGTTTTGGGGGGGGTGGAGAGACCCAGTACTTC.

The rearrangement links TRBV28 to TRBJ2-7; D is perhaps TRBD2 (5 bases). Between the trimmed V and J ends, which lost 6 bases and 6 bases, there was a span of 12 bases. CDR3 length equals 12 residues. CDR1 MDHEN and CDR2 SYDVKM come from the germline V gene. The CDR3 reads CASSPRAGEQYF. In DNA, the CDR3 is TGTGCCAGCAGCCCGAGGGCCGGCGAGCAGTACTTC.

V usage is TRBV10-3 and J usage is TRBJ2-7; 9 bases fit TRBD2. Germline assignment: CDR1 ENHRY and CDR2 SYGVKD. The CDR3 sequence is 14 residues long. Germline trimming cut 8 bases from V and 3 bases from J; bases unmatched to any gene: 8. The DNA of the CDR3 is TGTGCCATCGGCGGGGCGGGGGGGAACTACGAGCAGTACTTC. This sequence encodes CAIGGAGGNYEQYF.

This clone appeared once. V and J are TRBV2 and TRBJ2-2; the match to TRBD2 covers 11 bases. CDR1 and CDR2 (germline): SNHLY, FYNNEI. Germline trimming cut 4 bases from V and 3 bases from J; bases unmatched to any gene: 4. The CDR3 length is 16 residues. CDR3 sequence: CASSAGTSGYTGELFF. CDR3 bases: TGTGCCAGCAGTGCCGGGACTAGCGGATACACCGGGGAGCTGTTTTTT.

This chain joins TRBV5-1 and TRBJ2-1; the match to TRBD2 covers 8 bases. J gave up 6 bases and V 0 bases, and 8 bases lay outside the gene matches. CDR1 is SGHRS and CDR2 is YFSETQ in the germline V gene. There are 16 residues in the CDR3. CDR3 nucleotide sequence: TGCGCCAGCAGCTTGGAGTCAATCACTAGCGGCAATGAGCAGTTCTTC. Encoded protein: CASSLESITSGNEQFF.

The V call is TRBV18, the J call TRBJ2-7; TRBD2 matches at 11 bases. Germline V gives CDR1 KGHSH, CDR2 LQKENI. The length of the CDR3 is 14 residues. J gave up 1 base and V 5 bases, and 1 base lay outside the gene matches. CDR3 loop: CASSSSGGSYEQYF. The CDR3, as DNA: TGTGCCAGCTCATCTAGCGGGGGGTCCTACGAGCAGTACTTC.

This sequence joins TRBV7-8 and TRBJ2-7; 12 bases agree with TRBD2. V lost 6 bases and J lost 6; bases outside the gene matches: 6. Germline-derived CDR1 and CDR2 are SGHVS and FQNEAQ. CDR3 length: 14 residues. This CDR3 reads CASRIGLAGPEQYF. The CDR3 region has the DNA TGTGCCAGCAGAATCGGACTAGCGGGACCCGAGCAGTACTTC.

This clone was recorded only once. The chain combines TRBV25-1 with TRBJ1-2, with a tentative D call TRBD1 (5 bases). The CDR3 contains 17 residues. The germline V gene has CDR1 MGHDK and CDR2 SYGVNS. Between the trimmed V and J ends, which lost 2 bases and 2 bases, there was a span of 18 bases. CDR3 DNA: TGTGCCAGCAGTGAAGCGCAGGGTCCAAAAATGAACTATGGCTACACCTTC. This encodes CASSEAQGPKMNYGYTF.

Details on this clone: The germline gene is not matched at one end of the junction; a read error may be the cause. The rearrangement uses TRBV5-6 and TRBJ2-1, with 7 nucleotides matching TRBD2. The CDR3 has 12 residues. Germline values: CDR1 SGHDT, CDR2 YYEEEE. The CDR3 protein is CASSDVSREELF. CDR3 nucleotide sequence: TGTGCCAGCAGCGACGTCAGCCGGGAGGAGCTCTTC.